This record looks at one T cell receptor beta chain sequence and its context. The data were obtained in a study of blood T cell repertoires in COVID-19. This CDR3 spans 11 amino acids. V lost 6 bases to trimming and J lost 8 bases, with 11 bases between them. From germline, CDR1 is DFQATT and CDR2 SNEGSKA (reference sequence). Original processing notes: Amplifying reference gene primers gave estimates of nucleated cell counts. Using immunoSEQ multiplex PCR, the repertoire was profiled, and TCRdb retains in-frame clones only, with some absent. The DNA was the basis for D and trimming; V, J and clone size are from that table. Found here are approximately 30,000 clones, roughly nine tenths of them singletons; the top ten hold roughly 16%.

J is TRBJ2-1 and V is TRBV20-1, with D unclear. This TCR came from a human donor with active COVID-19. The donor label of this sample is uncertain. What was sequenced was peripheral blood. The CDR3 coding sequence is TGCAGTGCCCTCAGGCCCTATGAGCAGTTCTTC. Translation gives CSALRPYEQFF.